A selection of T cell receptor beta chains follows, all from one sample in a study of shared clonotypes between healthy human individuals. The repertoire was sequenced with immunoSEQ multiplex PCR; TCRdb's copy has only in-frame clones and lacks some. Here the sample spans almost 750,000 clones, over 55% being singletons. The specimen sequenced was memory CD4+ T cells sorted from blood. All receptors derive from a woman in her thirties in good health. The CDR3 runs from the conserved cysteine through the conserved F or W. Each record gives: CDR3 DNA, CDR3 protein, D gene, clone size, J gene, V gene. D genes are given only for firm matches. Clone size appears in some rows only: once, few, many, or a class for an expanded clone.

TGCGCCAGCAGCTCTGACAGGGCCTACAATGAGCAGTTCTTC,CASSSDRAYNEQFF,TRBD1,-,TRBJ2-1,TRBV5-1
TGCGCCAGCAGCCAAAGACAGGGGCCGTCAGATACGCAGTATTTT,CASSQRQGPSDTQYF,TRBD1,-,TRBJ2-3,TRBV5-1
TGTGCCAGCAGCTTATCATGGACAGTAGAGACCCAGTACTTC,CASSLSWTVETQYF,-,-,TRBJ2-5,TRBV7-3
TGTGCCATCACTGGGTCGGGGGATACGCAGTATTTT,CAITGSGDTQYF,-,-,TRBJ2-3,TRBV10-3
TGTGCCAGCAGAGGACAGCACACAGATACGCAGTATTTT,CASRGQHTDTQYF,-,once,TRBJ2-3,TRBV2
TGCGCCAGCAGCCAAGGTGGCGGAGGAGGAACTGAAGCTTTCTTT,CASSQGGGGGTEAFF,-,-,TRBJ1-1,TRBV4-1
TGTGCCACCAGCAGAGTAACCCGGACTGAAGCTTTCTTT,CATSRVTRTEAFF,-,-,TRBJ1-1,TRBV15
TGTGCCAGCAGTTCGGGACACACGACCTCCTACGAGCAGTACTTC,CASSSGHTTSYEQYF,-,-,TRBJ2-7,TRBV28
TGTGCCAGCAGAGAACAGGTGACCGGGGAGCTGTTTTTT,CASREQVTGELFF,-,-,TRBJ2-2,TRBV28
TGTGCCAGCTCACCGTCGGAGACAGGAAGTTACACTGAAGCTTTCTTT,CASSPSETGSYTEAFF,-,-,TRBJ1-1,TRBV18
TGTGCCAGCAGACGGTTTAGCACAGATACGCAGTATTTT,CASRRFSTDTQYF,-,-,TRBJ2-3,TRBV6-5
TGCGCCAGCAGCCAAGACGGGACTAGCGGGGTCGAGACCCAGTACTTC,CASSQDGTSGVETQYF,TRBD2,-,TRBJ2-5,TRBV4-1
TGTGCCAGTAGTACGGACAGGGGACCTGAAGCTTTCTTT,CASSTDRGPEAFF,TRBD1,-,TRBJ1-1,TRBV19
TGTGCCAGTAGTATCAGACTAGCGGAAACAGATACGCAGTATTTT,CASSIRLAETDTQYF,TRBD2,-,TRBJ2-3,TRBV19
TGTGCCAGCAGCCCTTCCCAGTACTTC,CASSPSQYF,-,-,TRBJ2-7,TRBV5-1
TGTGCCTGGAAAGGTAGCGGGAGCCATCAGTACTTC,CAWKGSGSHQYF,TRBD2,-,TRBJ2-7,TRBV30
TGTGCCAGCAGTTCCGGGTCCGGCACCAATGAGCAGTTCTTC,CASSSGSGTNEQFF,-,-,TRBJ2-1,TRBV6-6
TGTGCCAGCAGTGGGTCGACAGGGGGATATCAGCCCCAGCATTTT,CASSGSTGGYQPQHF,TRBD1,-,TRBJ1-5,TRBV2
TGCGCCAGCAGGATAGCGGATGACTACGAGCAGTACTTC,CASRIADDYEQYF,-,few,TRBJ2-7,TRBV5-1
TGCGCCAGCAGCCGGGGGGACTATGGCTACACCTTC,CASSRGDYGYTF,-,-,TRBJ1-2,TRBV5-1
TGTGCCAGCAGCTTTAGGGGCGCCAACGAAGCTTTCTTT,CASSFRGANEAFF,-,-,TRBJ1-1,TRBV5-4
TGTGCCAGCAGGCCGGAACTAGCGGGAGAGGGTGAGCAGTTCTTC,CASRPELAGEGEQFF,TRBD2,few,TRBJ2-1,TRBV7-7
TGTGCCAGCAGTTTAGGATTCGACACTTATCCCGACTTC,CASSLGFDTYPDF,-,-,TRBJ1-2,TRBV28
TGTGCCAGCAGCTTGTCTTCCGGATCTGGGGCCAACGTCCTGACTTTC,CASSLSSGSGANVLTF,-,-,TRBJ2-6,TRBV5-4
TGTGCCAGCAGCTTCCGGACAGCCTTTTACCGGAATCAGCCCCAGCATTTT,CASSFRTAFYRNQPQHF,-,-,TRBJ1-5,TRBV7-8
TGCGCCAGCAGGCGTGCAGGAAACACCGGGGAGCTGTTTTTT,CASRRAGNTGELFF,-,-,TRBJ2-2,TRBV5-1
TGTGCCAGCAGTGGACGGACCGACAATGAGCAGTTCTTC,CASSGRTDNEQFF,-,-,TRBJ2-1,TRBV25-1
TGTGCCAGCAGTTACTCCCGCTGGGGGCAGCCCCAGCATTTT,CASSYSRWGQPQHF,-,-,TRBJ1-5,TRBV6-5
TGTGCCAGCAGTCGTAGACTAGCGGGCACAGATACGCAGTATTTT,CASSRRLAGTDTQYF,TRBD2,-,TRBJ2-3,TRBV2
TGTGCCAGCAGCAAACGATGGCGTGACAAACCTTACCCCTACGAGCAGTACTTC,CASSKRWRDKPYPYEQYF,-,-,TRBJ2-7,TRBV21-1
TGCGCCAGCAGCCAAGGCAGGGCCCCTGGAAACACCATATATTTT,CASSQGRAPGNTIYF,-,few,TRBJ1-3,TRBV4-1
TGCGCCAGCAGCTTACCCAATCTAGCGGGAGGCCTCTCCTACAATGAGCAGTTCTTC,CASSLPNLAGGLSYNEQFF,TRBD2,-,TRBJ2-1,TRBV5-1
TGCAGCGTTATTAGCGGGAGCGTCGATACGCAGTATTTT,CSVISGSVDTQYF,TRBD2,-,TRBJ2-3,TRBV29-1
TGTGCCAGCAGCTTGGCTAATGAAAAACTGTTTTTT,CASSLANEKLFF,-,many,TRBJ1-4,TRBV13
TGTGCCACCGCCCCCCAGGGGAACTATGGCTACACCTTC,CATAPQGNYGYTF,-,-,TRBJ1-2,TRBV19
TGTGCCAGCAGCTTGTCCGGGAGGGGAGAGACCCAGTACTTC,CASSLSGRGETQYF,TRBD2,-,TRBJ2-5,TRBV7-2
TGCGCCAGCAACCCCACGACAGGCCAAGAGACCCAGTACTTC,CASNPTTGQETQYF,-,-,TRBJ2-5,TRBV23-1
TGTGCCAGTAGTCGGCAGGGATACTACGAGCAGTACTTC,CASSRQGYYEQYF,-,-,TRBJ2-7,TRBV19
TGTGCCAGCAGTTTATCCCCTCGGCTTGGGGACACTGAAGCTTTCTTT,CASSLSPRLGDTEAFF,-,-,TRBJ1-1,TRBV27
TGTGCCAGCAGTCGACAGGGGAACACTGAAGCTTTCTTT,CASSRQGNTEAFF,TRBD1,few,TRBJ1-1,TRBV5-5
TGTGCCAGCAGTTTATTCCAGGGGGTGACCACTGAAGCTTTCTTT,CASSLFQGVTTEAFF,TRBD1,-,TRBJ1-1,TRBV27
TGCGCCAGCAGCTTGGGAGCCGGGACAGGGGACCACGAGCAGTACTTC,CASSLGAGTGDHEQYF,TRBD1,-,TRBJ2-7,TRBV5-1
TGTGCCAGCACAGGTGGGACTAGAGAAACCGGGGAGCTGTTTTTT,CASTGGTRETGELFF,TRBD2,-,TRBJ2-2,TRBV25-1
TGTGCCAGCAGAGGACAGGGCACAGATACGCAGTATTTT,CASRGQGTDTQYF,TRBD1,-,TRBJ2-3,TRBV28
TGTGCCAGCAGTGAGGTCCAGAATCAGCCCCAGCATTTT,CASSEVQNQPQHF,-,-,TRBJ1-5,TRBV2
TGTGCCAGCACCCAAACTTGGGGGGCAAATCAGCCCCAGCATTTT,CASTQTWGANQPQHF,-,few,TRBJ1-5,TRBV4-2
TGTGCCAGCAGTGAAACGGGGAATAGCGGGGAGCTGTTTTTT,CASSETGNSGELFF,-,-,TRBJ2-2,TRBV2
TGTGCCAGTAGTATTAGAACAGGGAGGGATAATGAGCAGTTCTTC,CASSIRTGRDNEQFF,-,-,TRBJ2-1,TRBV19
TGTGCCAGCATGCACACGACCCTTCCCAACAGTGAGCAGTTCTTC,CASMHTTLPNSEQFF,-,-,TRBJ2-1,TRBV25-1
TGCGCCAGCAGCTTGACGATCGGACAAGAGACCCAGTACTTC,CASSLTIGQETQYF,-,many,TRBJ2-5,TRBV5-1
TGTGCCAGCAGTGTTAGGGGCGATTACAATGAGCAGTTCTTC,CASSVRGDYNEQFF,-,few,TRBJ2-1,TRBV2
TGTGCCAGCAGCCGACCGGGACAGGGGCAGGGGTCTGAAGCTTTCTTT,CASSRPGQGQGSEAFF,TRBD1,-,TRBJ1-1,TRBV5-4
TGTGCCAGCAGCTTAGCTAGCGGCGCCTACAATGAGCAGTTCTTC,CASSLASGAYNEQFF,-,-,TRBJ2-1,TRBV7-2
TGTGCCAGCAGTTTGGGGCTCCGAGGGAAGCAGTTCTTC,CASSLGLRGKQFF,-,-,TRBJ2-1,TRBV28
TGTGCCAGCAGTTACGTTTCGGGAGCCTACAATGAGCAGTTCTTC,CASSYVSGAYNEQFF,-,-,TRBJ2-1,TRBV6-5
TGTGCCTGGAATGGCCAATACAATGAGCAGTTCTTC,CAWNGQYNEQFF,-,-,TRBJ2-1,TRBV30
TGTGCCAGCAGCCATGGGGGGTCCTATGGCTACACCTTC,CASSHGGSYGYTF,-,-,TRBJ1-2,TRBV4-2
TGTGCCAGCAGCGTAGATTCTGCGGGCTATGGCTACACCTTC,CASSVDSAGYGYTF,-,-,TRBJ1-2,TRBV9
TGCGCCAGCAGCCAAGACTATTCAGATACGCAGTATTTT,CASSQDYSDTQYF,-,-,TRBJ2-3,TRBV4-1
TGTGCCAGCACGCCCCGGACAGGCGCGAACACCGGGGAGCTGTTTTTT,CASTPRTGANTGELFF,TRBD1,-,TRBJ2-2,TRBV5-6